This record covers a single T cell receptor (beta chain). What it binds is not known. The CDR3 has 18 amino acids. CDR1 and CDR2 (germline): MGHRA, YSYEKL. Germline trimming cut 3 bases from V and 5 bases from J; bases unmatched to any gene: 12. This specimen comes from a study of Ad26.COV2.S vaccination and SARS-CoV-2 variants. Findings and caveats of the study: Once vaccination had occurred, spike-specific CD8+ and CD4+ T cell responses reportedly showed substantial breadth. Possible underestimation of total T cell responses by the TCR breadth and depth analyses was noted. Measurement of non-spike TCR breadth gave similar results in vaccine and placebo recipients.

Repertoires were generated with immunoSEQ multiplex PCR, while TCRdb's copy carries only in-frame clones and drops some. This sample carries 85,000 to 95,000 clones, roughly 85% of them seen once, and the ten largest clones take about 17%. The rearrangement uses TRBV4-1 and TRBJ2-7, with 14 bases aligning to TRBD2. The sequence derives from a human donor who had recovered from COVID-19. The sequences come from peripheral blood, collected after recovery from COVID-19. The CDR3 loop reads CASSQLPWGTSGSNEQYF. The CDR3 bases are TGCGCCAGCAGCCAGCTCCCATGGGGGACTAGCGGGAGTAACGAGCAGTACTTC.